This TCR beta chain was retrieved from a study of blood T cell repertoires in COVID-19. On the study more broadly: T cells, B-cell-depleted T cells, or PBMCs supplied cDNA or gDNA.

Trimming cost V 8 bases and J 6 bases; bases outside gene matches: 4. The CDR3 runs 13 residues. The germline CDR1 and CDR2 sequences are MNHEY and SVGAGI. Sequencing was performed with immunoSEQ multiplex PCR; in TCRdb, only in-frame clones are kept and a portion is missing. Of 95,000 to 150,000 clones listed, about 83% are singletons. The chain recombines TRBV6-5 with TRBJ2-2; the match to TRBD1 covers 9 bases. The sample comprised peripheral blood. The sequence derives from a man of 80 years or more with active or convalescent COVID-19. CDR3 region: CASRTGAAGELFF. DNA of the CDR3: TGTGCCAGCCGGACAGGGGCGGCCGGGGAGCTGTTTTTT.